This T cell receptor beta chain was found in a study of OX40 agonist ivuxolimab in advanced cancers. Study-wide background: The study enrolled dose-escalation patients with hepatocellular carcinoma, melanoma, renal cell or head and neck cancer. Study results and limitations: CD4+ T cells averaged fewer expanded clones than CD8+ T cells.

The CDR3 is made up of 14 amino acids. From germline, CDR1 is MNHNS and CDR2 SASEGT. Trimming left V 3 bases short and J 7 bases short, with 13 bases between. Profiled with immunoSEQ multiplex PCR; TCRdb holds only in-frame clones, not every one. The sample carries about 54,000 clones, 80% to 95% recorded once. Patients were excluded for autoimmune disease history or systemic immunosuppression. Details on this clone: Its target is unknown.

Specimen: CD4+ or CD8+ T cells sorted from blood, collected in a trial of the OX40 agonist ivuxolimab. The TCR originated in an adult with an advanced solid tumor such as melanoma, head and neck, liver or kidney cancer. This chain uses TRBV6-1 with TRBJ2-1, with D tentatively TRBD1 (6 bases). CDR3 loop: CASSDGNRANEQFF. CDR3 DNA: TGTGCCAGCAGTGATGGGAACAGGGCTAATGAGCAGTTCTTC.